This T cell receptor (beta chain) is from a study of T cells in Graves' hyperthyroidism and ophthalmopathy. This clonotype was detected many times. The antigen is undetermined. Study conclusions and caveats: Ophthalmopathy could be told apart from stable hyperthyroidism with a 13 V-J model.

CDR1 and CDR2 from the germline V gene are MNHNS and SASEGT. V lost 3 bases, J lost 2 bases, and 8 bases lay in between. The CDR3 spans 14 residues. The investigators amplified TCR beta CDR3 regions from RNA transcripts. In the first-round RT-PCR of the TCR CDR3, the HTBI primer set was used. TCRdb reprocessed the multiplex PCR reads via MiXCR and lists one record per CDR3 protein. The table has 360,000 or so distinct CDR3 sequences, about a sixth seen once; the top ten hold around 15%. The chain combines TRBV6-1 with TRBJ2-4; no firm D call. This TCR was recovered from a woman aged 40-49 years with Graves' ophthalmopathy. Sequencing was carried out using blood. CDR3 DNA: TGTGCCAGCAGTGATAGGGTGACCAAAAACATTCAGTACTTC. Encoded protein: CASSDRVTKNIQYF.